This TCR beta chain came from a study of blood T cell repertoires in COVID-19. Study summary: Collection of acute and convalescent COVID-19 samples took place in the United States, Italy and Spain. In each case, the material was cDNA or gDNA derived from T cells, B-cell-depleted T cells, or PBMCs.

Source study methods: From reference gene primer amplification, estimates of nucleated cell counts were derived. Libraries were prepared by immunoSEQ multiplex PCR; TCRdb keeps only in-frame clonotypes and omits some of them. Clone size and the V and J calls come from that table; the DNA yielded D and trimming. Of approximately 170,000 clones listed, 84% were seen once; the top ten hold about 15%. The V end lost 6 bases, the J end lost 5 bases, and 11 bases lay between the germline ends. From germline, CDR1 is MNHEY and CDR2 SMNVEV (reference sequence). This CDR3 spans 12 amino acids. This TCR derives from a woman in her 70s with COVID-19, enrolled during active disease. The specimen was peripheral blood. This chain connects TRBV27 to TRBJ2-7; a weak D match, TRBD1 (7 bases). The CDR3 region is CASREGAHEQYF. DNA for the CDR3: TGTGCCAGCAGGGAGGGGGCCCACGAGCAGTACTTC.